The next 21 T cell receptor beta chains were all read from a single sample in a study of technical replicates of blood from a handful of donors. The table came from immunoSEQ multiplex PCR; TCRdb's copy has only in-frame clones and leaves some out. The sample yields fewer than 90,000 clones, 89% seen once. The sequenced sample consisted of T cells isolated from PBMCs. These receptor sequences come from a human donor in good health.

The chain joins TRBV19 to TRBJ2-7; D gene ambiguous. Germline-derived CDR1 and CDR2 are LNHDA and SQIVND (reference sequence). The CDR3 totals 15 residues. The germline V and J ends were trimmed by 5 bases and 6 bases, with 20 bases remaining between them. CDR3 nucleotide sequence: TGTGCCAGTAGTGAGGTGGCGGCGGCTCCTGGCGAGCAGTACTTC. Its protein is CASSEVAAAPGEQYF.

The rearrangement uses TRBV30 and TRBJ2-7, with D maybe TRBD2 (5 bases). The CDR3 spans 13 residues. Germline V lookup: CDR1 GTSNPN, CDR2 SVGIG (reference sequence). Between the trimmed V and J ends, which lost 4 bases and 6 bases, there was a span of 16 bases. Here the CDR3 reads CAWNLRGEGEQYF. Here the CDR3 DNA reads TGTGCCTGGAACCTCCGGGGAGAAGGCGAGCAGTACTTC. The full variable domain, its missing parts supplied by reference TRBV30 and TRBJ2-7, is SQTIHQWPATLVQPVGSPLSLECTVEGTSNPNLYWYRQAAGRGLQLLFYSVGIGQISSEVPQNLSASRPQDRQFILSSKKLLLSDSGFYLCAWNLRGEGEQYFGPGTRLTVT.

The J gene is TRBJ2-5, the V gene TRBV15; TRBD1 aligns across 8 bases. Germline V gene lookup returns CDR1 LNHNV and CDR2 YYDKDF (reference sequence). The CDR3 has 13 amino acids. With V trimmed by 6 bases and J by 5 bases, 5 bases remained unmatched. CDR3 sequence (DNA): TGTGCCACCAGGGTCCAGGGGGCGGAGACCCAGTACTTC. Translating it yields CATRVQGAETQYF.

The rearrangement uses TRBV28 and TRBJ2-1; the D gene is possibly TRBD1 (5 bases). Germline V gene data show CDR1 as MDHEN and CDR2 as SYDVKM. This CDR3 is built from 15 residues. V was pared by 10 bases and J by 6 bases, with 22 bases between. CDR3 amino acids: CAIQGVNPTPNEQFF. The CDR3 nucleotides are TGTGCCATCCAAGGGGTAAATCCAACGCCCAATGAGCAGTTCTTC. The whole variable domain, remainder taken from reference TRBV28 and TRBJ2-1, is DVKVTQSSRYLVKRTGEKVFLECVQDMDHENMFWYRQDPGLGLRLIYFSYDVKMKEKGDIPEGYSVSREKKERFSLILESASTNQTSMYLCAIQGVNPTPNEQFFGPGTRLTVL.

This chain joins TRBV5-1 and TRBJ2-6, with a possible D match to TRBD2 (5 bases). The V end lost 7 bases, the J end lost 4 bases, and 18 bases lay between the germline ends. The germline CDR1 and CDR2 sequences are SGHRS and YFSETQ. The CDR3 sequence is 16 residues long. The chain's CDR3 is CASHTEPGSGANVLTF. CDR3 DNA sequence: TGCGCCAGCCATACCGAGCCGGGGTCCGGGGCCAACGTCCTGACTTTC.

The CDR3 bases are TGTGCCAGCAGTGAAAGACAGGGAGATACGCAGTATTTT. Translation: CASSERQGDTQYF. The V gene is TRBV6-1, the J gene TRBJ2-3, with 7 bases matching TRBD1. Trimming removed 2 bases from V and 5 bases from J; junction bases left unmatched: 1. Germline-derived CDR1 and CDR2 are MNHNS and SASEGT. The CDR3 is 13 amino acids.

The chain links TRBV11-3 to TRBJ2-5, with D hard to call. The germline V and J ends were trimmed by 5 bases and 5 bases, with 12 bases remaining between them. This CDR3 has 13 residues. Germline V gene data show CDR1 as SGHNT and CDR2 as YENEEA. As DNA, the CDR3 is TGTGCCAGCAGCATTCTAGTCGGGGAGACCCAGTACTTC. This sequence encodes CASSILVGETQYF.

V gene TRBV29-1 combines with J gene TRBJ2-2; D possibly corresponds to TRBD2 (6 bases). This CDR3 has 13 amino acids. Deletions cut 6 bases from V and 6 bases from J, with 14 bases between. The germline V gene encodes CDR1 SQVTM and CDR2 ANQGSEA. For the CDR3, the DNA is TGCAGCGTGAAGCGGGCCTCCTCCGGGGAGCTGTTTTTT. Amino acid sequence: CSVKRASSGELFF.

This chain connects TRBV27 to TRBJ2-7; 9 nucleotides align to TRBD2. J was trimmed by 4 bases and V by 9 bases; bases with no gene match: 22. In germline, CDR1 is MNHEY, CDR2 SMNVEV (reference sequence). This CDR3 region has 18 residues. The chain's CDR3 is CASFGGTPTAGGEYEQYF. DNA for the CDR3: TGTGCCAGTTTCGGCGGGACGCCAACAGCGGGAGGAGAGTACGAGCAGTACTTC.

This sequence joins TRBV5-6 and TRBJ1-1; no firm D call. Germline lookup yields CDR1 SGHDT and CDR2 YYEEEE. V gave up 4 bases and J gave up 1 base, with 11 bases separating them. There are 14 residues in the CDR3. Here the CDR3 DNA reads TGTGCCAGCAGCCTAACCGGAGGGAACACTGAAGCTTTCTTT. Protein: CASSLTGGNTEAFF.

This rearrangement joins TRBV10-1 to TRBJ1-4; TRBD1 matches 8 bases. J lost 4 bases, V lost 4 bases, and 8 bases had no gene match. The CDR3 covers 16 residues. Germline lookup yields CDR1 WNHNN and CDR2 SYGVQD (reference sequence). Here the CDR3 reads CASSGSGQENNEKLFF. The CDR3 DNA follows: TGCGCCAGCAGTGGATCGGGACAGGAGAATAATGAAAAACTGTTTTTT.

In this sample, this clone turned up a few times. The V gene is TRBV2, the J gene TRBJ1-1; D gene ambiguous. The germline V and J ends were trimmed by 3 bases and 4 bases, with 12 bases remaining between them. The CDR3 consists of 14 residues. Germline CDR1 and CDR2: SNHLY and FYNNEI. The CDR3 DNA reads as TGTGCCAGCAGTGAGCGGGGTTGGTTCACTGAAGCTTTCTTT. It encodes CASSERGWFTEAFF.

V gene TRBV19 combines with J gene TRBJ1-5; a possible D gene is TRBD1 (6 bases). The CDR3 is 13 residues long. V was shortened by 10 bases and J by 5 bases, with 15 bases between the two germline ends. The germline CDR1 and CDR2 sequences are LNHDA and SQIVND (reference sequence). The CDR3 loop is CATHDRFDQPQHF. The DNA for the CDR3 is TGTGCCACCCACGACAGGTTTGATCAGCCCCAGCATTTT.

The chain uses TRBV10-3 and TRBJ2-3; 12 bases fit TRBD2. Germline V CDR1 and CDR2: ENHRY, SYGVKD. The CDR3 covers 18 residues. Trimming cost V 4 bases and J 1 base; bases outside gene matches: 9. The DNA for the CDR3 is TGTGCCATCAGTGCAAGACTAGCGGGGGAAAGGGGCACAGATACGCAGTATTTT. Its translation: CAISARLAGERGTDTQYF.

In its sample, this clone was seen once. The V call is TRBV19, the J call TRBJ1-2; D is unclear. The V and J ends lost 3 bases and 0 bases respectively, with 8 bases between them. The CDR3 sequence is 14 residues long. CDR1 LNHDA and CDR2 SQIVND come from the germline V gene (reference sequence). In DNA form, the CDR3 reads TGTGCCAGTAGTATCGGGATAGCTAACTATGGCTACACCTTC. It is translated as CASSIGIANYGYTF.

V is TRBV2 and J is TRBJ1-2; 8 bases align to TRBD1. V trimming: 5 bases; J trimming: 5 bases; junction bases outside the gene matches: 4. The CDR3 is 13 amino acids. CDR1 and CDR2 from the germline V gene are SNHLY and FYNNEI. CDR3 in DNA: TGTGCCAGCAGTCCACGACAGGGGTATGGCTACACCTTC. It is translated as CASSPRQGYGYTF.

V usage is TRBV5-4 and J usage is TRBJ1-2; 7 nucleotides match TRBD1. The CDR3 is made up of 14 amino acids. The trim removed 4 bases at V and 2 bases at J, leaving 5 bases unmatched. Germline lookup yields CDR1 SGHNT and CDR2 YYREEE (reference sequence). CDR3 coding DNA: TGTGCCAGCAGCCAAGGGACAGCCAACTATGGCTACACCTTC. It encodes CASSQGTANYGYTF.

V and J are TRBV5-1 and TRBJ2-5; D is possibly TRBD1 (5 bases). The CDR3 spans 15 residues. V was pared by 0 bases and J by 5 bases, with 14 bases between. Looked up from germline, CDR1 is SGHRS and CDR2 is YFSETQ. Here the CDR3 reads CASSLADSSSETQYF. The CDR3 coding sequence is TGCGCCAGCAGCTTGGCCGACAGTTCTTCGGAGACCCAGTACTTC.

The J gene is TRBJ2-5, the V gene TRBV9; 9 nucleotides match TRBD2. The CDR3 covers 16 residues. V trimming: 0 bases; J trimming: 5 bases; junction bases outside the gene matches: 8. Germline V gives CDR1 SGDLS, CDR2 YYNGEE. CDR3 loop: CASSVGIAGEWETQYF. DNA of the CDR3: TGTGCCAGCAGCGTAGGGATAGCGGGAGAGTGGGAGACCCAGTACTTC.

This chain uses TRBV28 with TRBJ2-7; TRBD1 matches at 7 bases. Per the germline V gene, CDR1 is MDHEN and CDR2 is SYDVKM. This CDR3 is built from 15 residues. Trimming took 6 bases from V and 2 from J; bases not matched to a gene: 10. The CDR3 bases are TGTGCCAGCAGGTCAGACAGGGCCCCTCCCTACGAGCAGTACTTC. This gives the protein CASRSDRAPPYEQYF.

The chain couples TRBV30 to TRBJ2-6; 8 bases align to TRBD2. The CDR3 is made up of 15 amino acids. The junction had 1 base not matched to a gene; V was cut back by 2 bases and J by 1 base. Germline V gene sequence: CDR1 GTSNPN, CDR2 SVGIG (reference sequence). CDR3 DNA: TGTGCCTGGAGTCGGGGGGGGTCTGGGGCCAACGTCCTGACTTTC. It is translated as CAWSRGGSGANVLTF.